One sample yielded the 14 T cell receptor beta chains listed below, sequenced in a study of T cells after yellow fever vaccination (dated by TCRdb to about 2019). Sample treatment or condition, as interpreted from the label and publication: live attenuated yellow fever vaccine strain. Receptor libraries were prepared by 5' RACE. Sequencing instrument: Illumina HiSeq 2500. Using fastp trimming at Q25 and MiXCR clonotype assembly, TCRdb reanalyzed the public sequencing data and kept in-frame beta chains. Each entry is one CDR3 protein sequence, shown with its most common DNA and genes. In this sample the table shows over 45,000 distinct CDR3 sequences, more than 5.5% of which occur a single time. About 40% of the sample rests with the top ten. The source was CD8+ T cells sorted from PBMCs, collected on the day of the first yellow fever vaccination. All receptors come from a man aged 18 to 30 who received the YFV17D yellow fever vaccine.

This clonotype appeared a few times. This chain links TRBV9 with TRBJ1-3; 7 nucleotides agree with TRBD1. This CDR3 region has 18 residues. Germline V gene sequence: CDR1 SGDLS, CDR2 YYNGEE. V lost 5 bases to trimming and J lost 0 bases; unmatched junction nucleotides: 14. The DNA for the CDR3 is TGTGCCAGCAGTCTAGGGGGCAGGGGCTACACCTCTGGAAACACCATATATTTT. Translation gives CASSLGGRGYTSGNTIYF.

This clonotype was detected only a few times. The rearrangement uses TRBV4-1 and TRBJ2-7, with 9 bases aligning to TRBD1. CDR3 length: 16 amino acids. Losses at the gene ends were 1 base for V and 6 bases for J; bases not matched to a gene: 10. Germline loops: CDR1 MGHRA, CDR2 YSYEKL. CDR3 nucleotide sequence: TGCGCCAGCAGCCAAGCACAGCCGGGACAGGGAGTCGAGCAGTACTTC. Protein sequence: CASSQAQPGQGVEQYF.

This clonotype was detected only a few times. V usage is TRBV7-2 and J usage is TRBJ1-6; possible D gene TRBD1, 5 bases. Germline CDR1 and CDR2: SGHTA and FQGNSA. The CDR3 loop spans 14 amino acids. Trimming stripped 5 bases from V and 11 bases from J, with 16 bases between. The CDR3 protein is CASSQGHWNPPLHF. CDR3 in DNA: TGTGCCAGCAGCCAAGGACACTGGAATCCACCCCTCCACTTT.

A word on this clonotype: This may arise from a read error, as a much more abundant clone is one base away. The V call is TRBV12-3 or TRBV12-4, the J call TRBJ2-2; the D is unclear. V shed 3 bases and J shed 6 bases, with 5 bases lying between them. This CDR3 has 12 amino acids. The CDR3 DNA sequence: TGTGCCAGCAGTTTCGAGGCCGGGGAGCTGTTTTTT. Its protein is CASSFEAGELFF.

This clonotype was recorded at least ten times. This chain links TRBV12-3 or TRBV12-4 with TRBJ1-1; possible D gene TRBD1, 5 bases. This CDR3 spans 13 amino acids. The V and J ends lost 1 base and 4 bases respectively, with 7 bases between them. CDR3 residues: CASSLGRGTEAFF. The CDR3 region has the DNA TGTGCCAGCAGTTTAGGGAGGGGCACTGAAGCTTTCTTT.

This clonotype was counted many times. The CDR3 DNA sequence: TGCGCCAGCCAGAGCGGGGGCTCAGGAGGGAGTGAGCAGTTCTTC. Encoded protein: CASQSGGSGGSEQFF. This chain uses TRBV4-1 with TRBJ2-1, with 8 nucleotides matching TRBD2. This CDR3 is 15 amino acids long. J gave up 9 bases and V 8 bases, and 15 bases lay outside the gene matches. Germline V gene lookup returns CDR1 MGHRA and CDR2 YSYEKL.

There are many counts of this clonotype. DNA for the CDR3: TGTGCCAGCAGCTTAGGGATAGCGGGGGGCCCTTTTGACGAGCAGTTCTTC. Residues: CASSLGIAGGPFDEQFF. The genes are TRBV7-2 and TRBJ2-1; TRBD2 aligns across 10 bases. The ends lost 1 base at V and 10 bases at J; junction bases unmatched: 13. This CDR3 has 17 amino acids. The germline V gene encodes CDR1 SGHTA and CDR2 FQGNSA.

This clonotype was detected many times. The chain uses TRBV9 and TRBJ2-2, with 11 bases fitting TRBD1. This CDR3 has 15 amino acids. In germline, CDR1 is SGDLS, CDR2 YYNGEE. With 5 bases clipped from V and 4 bases from J, the junction kept 4 bases outside the gene matches. As DNA, the CDR3 is TGTGCCAGCAGAATTGGGACAGGGGGCACCGGGGAGCTGTTTTTT. Translated: CASRIGTGGTGELFF.

The table lists this clonotype with many counts. The chain's CDR3 is CASSQQTLPTEAFF. The CDR3 DNA sequence: TGCGCCAGCAGCCAACAAACCCTCCCGACTGAAGCTTTCTTT. The genes are TRBV4-1 and TRBJ1-1; no reliable D call. The V gene lost 2 bases and the J gene lost 5 bases, with 12 bases spanning the gap. Germline V gene data show CDR1 as MGHRA and CDR2 as YSYEKL. CDR3 length: 14 residues.

In this sample, this clonotype turned up many times. The rearrangement links TRBV12-3 or TRBV12-4 to TRBJ2-1; 9 bases are shared with TRBD2. This CDR3 region has 14 residues. The trim removed 3 bases at V and 9 bases at J, leaving 6 bases unmatched. The CDR3 is CASSFGGGASEQFF. CDR3 nucleotide sequence: TGTGCCAGCAGTTTCGGCGGGGGGGCCAGTGAGCAGTTCTTC.

This clonotype was seen only a few times. The chain combines TRBV7-9 with TRBJ2-5; D might be TRBD1 (6 bases). This CDR3 spans 15 amino acids. V shed 11 bases and J shed 5 bases, with 24 bases lying between them. Germline V gives CDR1 SEHNR, CDR2 FQNEAQ (reference sequence). CDR3 protein: CAGEEWTARRETQYF. CDR3 bases: TGTGCCGGCGAGGAATGGACAGCACGGCGGGAGACCCAGTACTTC.

Many counts were recorded for this clonotype. V is TRBV12-3 or TRBV12-4 and J is TRBJ2-5; D is uncertain. V shed 3 bases and J shed 4 bases, with 12 bases lying between them. The CDR3 sequence is 14 residues long. The CDR3 nucleotides read TGTGCCAGCAGTTTTTACCATTCGGGAGAGACCCAGTACTTC. Its translation: CASSFYHSGETQYF.

The J gene is TRBJ2-2, the V gene TRBV4-2; D is possibly TRBD2 (6 bases). Trimming pared 0 bases from V and 6 bases from J, leaving 8 bases between. Germline V gives CDR1 LGHNA, CDR2 YNFKEQ. This CDR3 spans 14 amino acids. CDR3 amino acids: CASSQEAGPGELFF. The CDR3 region has the DNA TGTGCCAGCAGCCAAGAGGCGGGGCCCGGGGAGCTGTTTTTT.

This clonotype was observed many times. The chain carries TRBV4-2 and TRBJ2-5, with a tentative D call TRBD2 (6 bases). Germline V CDR1 and CDR2: LGHNA, YNFKEQ. CDR3 length: 15 amino acids. V lost 0 bases and J lost 1, with 9 bases in between. In DNA, the CDR3 is TGTGCCAGCAGCCAAGACGGCGGGGCCCAAGAGACCCAGTACTTC. This codes for CASSQDGGAQETQYF.